This T cell receptor (beta chain) was captured in a study of blood T cell repertoires in COVID-19. Across the whole study: PBMCs, B-cell-depleted T cells, or T cells were the source of the cDNA or gDNA that made up the material.

Original data processing: Quantification of nucleated cells was approximated via reference gene primer amplification. Some clones are missing from TCRdb's copy, which holds only in-frame ones; the method was immunoSEQ multiplex PCR. The DNA gave D and trimming, while V, J and clone size come from that table. Found here are roughly 120,000 clones, over 75% of them singletons; the top ten hold 8.4%. The V gene lost 5 bases and the J gene lost 6 bases, with 18 bases spanning the gap. The germline V gene has CDR1 SGHTA and CDR2 FQGTGA. The CDR3 contains 15 residues. The V gene is TRBV7-3, the J gene TRBJ2-3; a weak D match, TRBD2 (6 bases). The clonotype comes from a woman in her 70s who had recovered from COVID-19. The sample comprised peripheral blood. Here the CDR3 reads CASSPTLGTSDTQYF. The CDR3 coding sequence is TGTGCCAGCAGCCCCACCCTCGGGACTTCCGATACGCAGTATTTT.